This T cell receptor beta chain was observed in a study of breast tumors, draining lymph nodes, adjacent tissues. The study, taken as a whole, reports: Data fit most tumor T cells coming from lymph node, expanding in tumor. Tumor repertoires ranked between lymph nodes and nontumor tissue in diversity, with V and J gene preferences. Tumor and nontumor repertoires were significantly more similar in luminal-like than in basal-like breast cancer. That most tumor T cells come from lymph nodes remained unproven.

Via MiXCR, TCRdb re-called the multiplex PCR reads, giving one row per CDR3 protein. The repertoire includes under 45,000 distinct CDR3 sequences, around 35% of them detected once, and approximately 11% sits in the top ten. Germline V lookup: CDR1 SEHNR, CDR2 FQNEAQ (reference sequence). V was clipped by 5 bases and J by 2 bases, with 10 bases between them. The CDR3 consists of 13 residues. Concerning this clonotype: The antigen remains undetermined.

The chain has TRBV7-9 and TRBJ2-7, with D uncertain. This TCR came from a female donor with breast cancer. Some clones in this sample may be carry-over from other donors' samples. The sequenced sample consisted of breast tumor tissue. DNA of the CDR3: TGTGCCAGCAGCCCCGTCGGAACCTACGAGCAGTACTTC. Translating gives CASSPVGTYEQYF.